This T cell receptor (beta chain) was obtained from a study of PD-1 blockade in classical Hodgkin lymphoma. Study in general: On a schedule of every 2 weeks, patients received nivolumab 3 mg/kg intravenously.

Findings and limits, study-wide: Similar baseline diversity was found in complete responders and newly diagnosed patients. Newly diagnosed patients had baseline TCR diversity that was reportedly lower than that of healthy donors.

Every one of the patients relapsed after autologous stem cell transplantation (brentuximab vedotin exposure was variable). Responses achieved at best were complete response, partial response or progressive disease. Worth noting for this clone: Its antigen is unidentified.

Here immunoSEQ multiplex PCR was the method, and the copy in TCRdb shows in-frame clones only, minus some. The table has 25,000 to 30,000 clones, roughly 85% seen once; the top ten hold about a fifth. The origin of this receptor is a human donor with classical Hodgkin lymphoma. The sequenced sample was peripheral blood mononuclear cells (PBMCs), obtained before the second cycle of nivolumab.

The chain's CDR3 is CASVDRAGGANVLTF. The CDR3 DNA sequence: TGTGCCAGCGTGGACAGGGCGGGAGGGGCCAACGTCCTGACTTTC. The J gene is TRBJ2-6, the V gene TRBV18; 8 bases are shared with TRBD1. The length of the CDR3 is 15 residues. CDR1 KGHSH and CDR2 LQKENI come from the germline V gene. The V and J ends lost 8 bases and 4 bases, in that order; junction bases with no gene match: 7. Full variable domain (remainder filled in from reference TRBV18 and TRBJ2-6): NAGVMQNPRHLVRRRGQEARLRCSPMKGHSHVYWYRQLPEEGLKFMVYLQKENIIDESGMPKERFSAEFPKEGPSILRIQQVVRGDSAAYFCASVDRAGGANVLTFGAGSRLTVL.